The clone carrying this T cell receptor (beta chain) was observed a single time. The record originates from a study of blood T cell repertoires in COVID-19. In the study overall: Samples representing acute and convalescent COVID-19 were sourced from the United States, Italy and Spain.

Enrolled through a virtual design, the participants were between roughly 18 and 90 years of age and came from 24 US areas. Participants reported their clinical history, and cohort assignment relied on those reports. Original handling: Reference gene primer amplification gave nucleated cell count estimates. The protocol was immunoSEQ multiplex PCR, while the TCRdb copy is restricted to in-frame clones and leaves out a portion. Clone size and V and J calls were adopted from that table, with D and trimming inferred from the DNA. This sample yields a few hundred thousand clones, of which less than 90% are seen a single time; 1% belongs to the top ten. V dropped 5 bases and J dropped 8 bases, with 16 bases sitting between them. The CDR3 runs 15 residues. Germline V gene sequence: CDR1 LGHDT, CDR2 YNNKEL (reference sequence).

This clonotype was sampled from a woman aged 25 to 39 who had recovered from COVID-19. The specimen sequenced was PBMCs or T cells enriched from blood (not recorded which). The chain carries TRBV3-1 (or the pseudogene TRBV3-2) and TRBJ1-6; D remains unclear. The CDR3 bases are TGTGCCAGCAGCACGGGCCACTCCGGGGATTCACCCCTCCACTTT. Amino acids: CASSTGHSGDSPLHF.